This T cell receptor beta chain was found in a study of cytomegalovirus exposure and HLA in healthy donors. Of note for this clone: Its cognate antigen is unknown.

In the PCR, 60 Vbeta and 13 Jbeta primers were used. Repertoires were generated with immunoSEQ multiplex PCR, while TCRdb's copy carries only in-frame clones and drops some. The table records tens of thousands of clones, about 85% of them present only once. Whole-study findings and limits: It was taken for granted in presence/absence analyses that sequencing depth across donors was roughly uniform.

The ends lost 3 bases at V and 15 bases at J; junction bases unmatched: 8. Germline CDR1 is DFQATT and CDR2 is SNEGSKA (reference sequence). The length of the CDR3 is 11 residues. This chain uses TRBV20-1 with TRBJ2-1, with 7 nucleotides matching TRBD2. This TCR derives from a girl aged 2 to 9 in good health and CMV-seropositive. Input material: PBMCs. The CDR3 sequence is CSARAGVGGFF. The CDR3 DNA reads TGCAGTGCTAGGGCGGGGGTCGGGGGGTTCTTC.